One sample yielded the 32 T cell receptor beta chains listed below, sequenced in a study of T cell responses to AZD1222 COVID-19 vaccine. Some clones are missing from TCRdb's copy, which holds only in-frame ones; the method was immunoSEQ multiplex PCR. The sample comprises 65,000 to 70,000 clones, around four fifths of which are singletons, and approximately 23% rests with the top ten. The sample consisted of peripheral blood, taken 28 days after the second AZD1222 dose. Receptor source: an adult who received the AZD1222 COVID-19 vaccine.

This sequence joins TRBV25-1 and TRBJ1-6; D remains unclear. The V gene's germline CDR1 is MGHDK and CDR2 SYGVNS. Trimming removed 4 bases at V and 8 bases at J, with 6 bases between. This CDR3 contains 12 residues. CDR3 DNA sequence: TGTGCCAGCAGTGTTTTCTATTCACCCCTCCACTTT. Amino acids: CASSVFYSPLHF.

Comment on this clone: The junction departs from germline at one end; a sequencing error may be responsible. The chain recombines TRBV7-7 with TRBJ2-2; D is undetermined. The CDR3 spans 15 residues. Germline CDR1 SSHAT, CDR2 FNYEAQ (reference sequence). The CDR3 nucleotides read TGTGCTAGCAGCCTGGCAGCCACGAACACCGGGGAGCTGTTTTTT. This encodes CASSLAATNTGELFF.

This clone was seen more than once but under ten times. CDR3 sequence reads: CAISESGGPPAGEQYF. The DNA of the CDR3 is TGTGCCATCAGTGAGTCTGGGGGACCTCCCGCGGGCGAGCAGTACTTC. The V gene is TRBV10-3, the J gene TRBJ2-7, with D possibly being TRBD1 or TRBD2 (5 bases each). The V gene lost 0 bases and the J gene lost 6 bases, with 18 bases spanning the gap. CDR1 is ENHRY, CDR2 SYGVKD, per germline. The CDR3 extends over 16 amino acids.

The chain joins TRBV29-1 to TRBJ1-1; D is uncertain. Trimming cost V 8 bases and J 0 bases, with 16 bases left between them. Germline values: CDR1 SQVTM, CDR2 ANQGSEA. This CDR3 is 14 amino acids long. The CDR3 spells CSTIARGMNTEAFF. The CDR3 coding sequence is TGCAGCACCATCGCACGGGGAATGAACACTGAAGCTTTCTTT.

The chain carries TRBV5-1 and TRBJ2-2; D may be TRBD1 (6 bases). Germline V gene sequence: CDR1 SGHRS, CDR2 YFSETQ. Trimming took 4 bases from V and 4 from J, leaving 17 bases between them. The CDR3 loop spans 16 amino acids. CDR3 loop: CASSIEGTGLTGELFF. DNA for the CDR3: TGCGCCAGCAGCATTGAGGGAACAGGGCTCACCGGGGAGCTGTTTTTT.

This chain links TRBV4-2 with TRBJ1-5; no reliable D call. The CDR3 loop spans 14 amino acids. V was shortened by 1 base and J by 5 bases, with 9 bases between the two germline ends. The germline V gene encodes CDR1 LGHNA and CDR2 YNFKEQ. The CDR3 reads CASSQGNSDQPQHF. The CDR3 DNA is TGTGCCAGCAGCCAAGGAAACAGTGATCAGCCCCAGCATTTT.

V is TRBV19 and J is TRBJ1-5; TRBD1 agrees at 10 bases. V lost 4 bases and J lost 3; bases outside the gene matches: 9. The germline V gene encodes CDR1 LNHDA and CDR2 SQIVND (reference sequence). This CDR3 is 17 amino acids long. The CDR3 region is CASSTYRTGGLNQPQHF. Here the CDR3 DNA reads TGTGCCAGTAGTACTTATCGGACAGGGGGTCTCAATCAGCCCCAGCATTTT.

The chain joins TRBV14 to TRBJ2-2; D is unresolved. Trimming shortened V by 4 bases and J by 2 bases, and 11 bases separated the two germline ends. The CDR3 length is 15 residues. Germline-derived CDR1 and CDR2 are SGHDN and FVKESK. CDR3 amino acids: CASSLNTGNTGELFF. DNA of the CDR3: TGTGCCAGCAGCCTAAACACGGGTAACACCGGGGAGCTGTTTTTT.

This clone was seen a few times. The chain links TRBV19 to TRBJ1-2, with TRBD1 as a possible D gene (6 bases). Trimming took off 6 bases at V and 0 bases at J, with 20 bases between the two ends. Germline lookup yields CDR1 LNHDA and CDR2 SQIVND (reference sequence). The CDR3 totals 17 residues. The CDR3 loop is CASSDWTAGGANYGYTF. For the CDR3, the DNA is TGTGCCAGTAGCGACTGGACAGCGGGGGGGGCTAACTATGGCTACACCTTC.

The chain recombines TRBV29-1 with TRBJ1-3; TRBD1 matches 7 bases. Germline V lookup: CDR1 SQVTM, CDR2 ANQGSEA. With 2 bases clipped from V and 4 bases from J, the junction kept 2 bases outside the gene matches. The CDR3 has 13 residues. CDR3 nucleotide sequence: TGCAGCGTTGAAAGACAGGGAGGAAACACCATATATTTT. Amino acid sequence: CSVERQGGNTIYF.

The V gene is TRBV10-1, the J gene TRBJ2-2; weak D call: TRBD2 (5 bases). The CDR3 spans 15 residues. Trimming cost V 3 bases and J 3 bases, with 11 bases left between them. From germline, CDR1 is WNHNN and CDR2 SYGVQD (reference sequence). CDR3 loop: CASSEVRGYTGELFF. The DNA of the CDR3 is TGCGCCAGCAGTGAAGTCCGGGGTTACACCGGGGAGCTGTTTTTT.

J is TRBJ1-3 and V is TRBV5-1; 7 nucleotides agree with TRBD1. Germline V gene sequence: CDR1 SGHRS, CDR2 YFSETQ. Unmatched junction bases numbered 5, after V lost 4 bases and J lost 4 bases. This CDR3 has 14 residues. The CDR3 DNA reads TGCGCCAGCAGCCCTGGGACAGACGGAAACACCATATATTTT. It translates to CASSPGTDGNTIYF.

V usage is TRBV2 and J usage is TRBJ2-7; the match to TRBD1 covers 9 bases. Trimming took 6 bases from V and 2 from J; bases not matched to a gene: 8. The CDR3 is 15 residues long. Germline values: CDR1 SNHLY, CDR2 FYNNEI. Here the CDR3 reads CASSLRTGVAYEQYF. The CDR3 region has the DNA TGTGCCAGCAGCCTAAGGACAGGGGTCGCCTACGAGCAGTACTTC.

The sample holds one count of this clone. The rearrangement links TRBV28 to TRBJ2-7; no firm D call. This CDR3 has 10 amino acids. The V gene lost 10 bases and the J gene lost 3 bases, with 7 bases spanning the gap. Germline-derived CDR1 and CDR2 are MDHEN and SYDVKM. CDR3 loop: CATRDYEQYF. In DNA, the CDR3 is TGTGCCACCCGTGACTACGAGCAGTACTTC.

The gene calls are TRBV21-1 and TRBJ2-2; TRBD2 was called by the table and not checked on the DNA. TRBV21-1 is assigned pseudogene status. This CDR3 has 16 amino acids. CDR3 loop: CASSGPSGKNTGELFF. CDR3 DNA: TGTGCCAGCTCAGGCCCGAGCGGAAAAAACACCGGGGAGCTGTTTTTT.

This clone appeared a few times. The chain uses TRBV5-4 and TRBJ2-1, with unresolved D. Germline lookup yields CDR1 SGHNT and CDR2 YYREEE (reference sequence). Trimming left V 4 bases short and J 8 bases short, with 13 bases between. The CDR3 loop spans 13 amino acids. CDR3 protein: CASSPPQGHEQFF. The CDR3 nucleotides read TGTGCCAGCAGCCCCCCCCAAGGTCATGAGCAGTTCTTC. Variable domain in full (rest from reference TRBV5-4 and TRBJ2-1): ETGVTQSPTHLIKTRGQQVTLRCSSQSGHNTVSWYQQALGQGPQFIFQYYREEENGRGNFPPRFSGLQFPNYSSELNVNALELDDSALYLCASSPPQGHEQFFGPGTRLTVL.

This clone was observed a handful of times. The chain is built from TRBV11-2 and TRBJ2-5, with D hard to call. The CDR3 sequence is 13 residues long. Germline V gives CDR1 SGHAT, CDR2 FQNNGV. The V end was cut by 4 bases, the J end by 9 bases, with 15 bases between. The CDR3 nucleotides are TGTGCCAGCAGCTCAGATTTTAAAGGTCCCCAGTACTTC. It encodes CASSSDFKGPQYF.

V usage is TRBV19 and J usage is TRBJ1-2; the D is unclear. Between the trimmed V and J ends, which lost 9 bases and 4 bases, there was a span of 15 bases. This CDR3 is built from 13 residues. Germline V gives CDR1 LNHDA, CDR2 SQIVND (reference sequence). The CDR3 loop is CARERKYSYGYTF. As DNA, the CDR3 is TGTGCCAGAGAAAGAAAGTATAGCTATGGCTACACCTTC.

The J gene is TRBJ1-2, the V gene TRBV24-1; D is ambiguous. Trimming removed 2 bases at V and 3 bases at J, with 6 bases between. Germline CDR1 reads KGHDR; CDR2 reads SFDVKD. The CDR3 has 13 amino acids. The CDR3 DNA is TGTGCCACCAGTGATTATAAGTACTATGGCTACACCTTC. Protein: CATSDYKYYGYTF.

The V and J genes are TRBV6-5 and TRBJ2-1; maybe TRBD2 (6 bases). The germline V gene encodes CDR1 MNHEY and CDR2 SVGAGI. The V end was cut by 6 bases, the J end by 5 bases, with 17 bases between. The CDR3 has 15 amino acids. This chain's CDR3 is CASSSPRDADNEQFF. CDR3 nucleotide sequence: TGTGCCAGCAGCTCCCCGCGGGATGCGGACAATGAGCAGTTCTTC.

The V gene is TRBV9, the J gene TRBJ2-3; D may correspond to TRBD1 or TRBD2 (5 bases each). CDR1 is SGDLS, CDR2 YYNGEE, per germline. Trimming left V 3 bases short and J 4 bases short, with 21 bases between. This CDR3 has 17 amino acids. CDR3 sequence: CASSAKPGRGSADTQYF. The CDR3 DNA reads as TGTGCCAGCAGCGCCAAACCGGGACGGGGAAGCGCAGATACGCAGTATTTT. Together with reference TRBV9 and TRBJ2-3, the CDR3 gives the full variable domain: DSGVTQTPKHLITATGQRVTLRCSPRSGDLSVYWYQQSLDQGLQFLIQYYNGEERAKGNILERFSAQQFPDLHSELNLSSLELGDSALYFCASSAKPGRGSADTQYFGPGTRLTVL.

This sequence joins TRBV5-1 and TRBJ2-3; D is uncertain. The CDR3 length is 16 residues. CDR1 and CDR2 (germline): SGHRS, YFSETQ. V lost 0 bases to trimming and J lost 4 bases, with 15 bases between them. As DNA, the CDR3 is TGCGCCAGCAGCTTGGCCCCGGCTCCTGGGTCAGATACGCAGTATTTT. Its translation: CASSLAPAPGSDTQYF.

This chain connects TRBV5-1 to TRBJ1-1; D unclear. The germline gives CDR1 SGHRS, CDR2 YFSETQ. This CDR3 has 14 amino acids. V lost 4 bases to trimming and J lost 3 bases, with 13 bases between them. This CDR3 is CASSVRTADTEAFF. The CDR3 bases are TGCGCCAGCAGCGTACGGACGGCAGACACTGAAGCTTTCTTT.

The chain has TRBV3-1 (or the pseudogene TRBV3-2) and TRBJ2-3, with D unclear. The CDR3 runs 14 residues. CDR1 is LGHDT, CDR2 YNNKEL, per germline (reference sequence). V lost 4 bases and J 1 base, leaving 9 bases between the germline ends. CDR3 DNA: TGTGCCAGCAGCCGCCCCCAACGCACAGATACGCAGTATTTT. Protein: CASSRPQRTDTQYF.

The rearrangement joins TRBV6-1 to TRBJ2-7; 7 bases fit TRBD1. CDR1 and CDR2 (germline): MNHNS, SASEGT. This CDR3 spans 15 amino acids. After removal of 2 bases from V and 3 bases from J, the junction contained 7 bases not matched to a gene. The CDR3 DNA sequence: TGTGCCAGCAGTGAACGCGAAGGGACAGTCTACGAGCAGTACTTC. Its translation is CASSEREGTVYEQYF.

V is TRBV12-5 and J is TRBJ2-3; no definite D call. The CDR3 spans 13 residues. The germline gives CDR1 LGHNT, CDR2 FRNRAP. V was trimmed by 5 bases and J by 4 bases, leaving 10 bases between them. The CDR3 protein is CASGQNVADTQYF. CDR3 DNA: TGTGCTAGTGGTCAAAATGTCGCAGATACGCAGTATTTT.

The J gene is TRBJ1-2, the V gene TRBV5-1; 7 bases align to TRBD1. In germline, CDR1 is SGHRS, CDR2 YFSETQ. The CDR3 is 15 residues long. V dropped 4 bases and J dropped 7; count of bases not matched to a gene: 13. CDR3: CASSPAGTAVFGYTF. The CDR3 DNA reads as TGCGCCAGCAGCCCTGCCGGGACAGCGGTGTTTGGCTACACCTTC.

As to this clone: Other DNA sequences in this sample translate to the same CDR3. The chain combines TRBV5-1 with TRBJ1-5; D uncertain. CDR1 is SGHRS, CDR2 YFSETQ, per germline. Trimming cost V 0 bases and J 4 bases, with 8 bases left between them. The CDR3 runs 14 residues. CDR3 sequence: CASSLDGTNQPQHF. The CDR3 DNA sequence: TGCGCCAGCAGCTTGGATGGAACAAATCAGCCCCAGCATTTT.

V and J are TRBV20-1 and TRBJ1-1; D ambiguous. V was clipped by 6 bases and J by 3 bases, with 8 bases between them. The CDR3 has 11 amino acids. The germline gives CDR1 DFQATT, CDR2 SNEGSKA (reference sequence). This CDR3 reads CSAMRDTEAFF. CDR3 DNA sequence: TGCAGTGCCATGAGGGACACTGAAGCTTTCTTT.

The J gene is TRBJ1-3, the V gene TRBV3-1 (or the pseudogene TRBV3-2); 7 bases are a match to TRBD1. The CDR3 totals 15 residues. Germline V lookup: CDR1 LGHDT, CDR2 YNNKEL (reference sequence). The V and J ends lost 1 base and 3 bases, in that order; junction bases with no gene match: 3. The CDR3 region is CASSQARGGGNTIYF. The CDR3, as DNA: TGTGCCAGCAGCCAAGCCAGGGGGGGTGGAAACACCATATATTTT.

This sequence joins TRBV5-1 and TRBJ2-7; D not certain. This CDR3 is built from 13 residues. The germline V gene encodes CDR1 SGHRS and CDR2 YFSETQ. With 1 base removed from V and 0 bases from J, the gap between germline ends came to 5 bases. The CDR3 DNA follows: TGCGCCAGCAGCTTGTACAGCTCCTACGAGCAGTACTTC. Its protein is CASSLYSSYEQYF.

The chain joins TRBV10-2 to TRBJ2-7, with D unresolved. Trimming removed 0 bases from V and 2 bases from J, with 2 bases in between. The length of the CDR3 is 12 residues. Germline V lookup: CDR1 WSHSY, CDR2 SAAADI. The CDR3 nucleotides are TGCGCCAGCAGTGAGTCGGCCTACGAGCAGTACTTC. Translated, it gives CASSESAYEQYF.